This T cell receptor beta chain was captured in a study of blood T cell repertoires in COVID-19. Study at large: Acute and convalescent COVID-19 samples came from the United States, Italy and Spain.

Produced via immunoSEQ multiplex PCR; TCRdb's table is partial and in-frame only. Of around 70,000 clones in the sample, around 80% were seen once. The receptor's source is a human donor in a cohort sampled during active COVID-19. Sequenced: peripheral blood.

The CDR3 reads CASSPTQGGETQYF. The DNA of the CDR3 is TGTGCCAGTAGCCCCACACAGGGTGGAGAGACCCAGTACTTC. This sequence joins TRBV19 and TRBJ2-5; D possibly corresponds to TRBD1 (6 bases). The germline V gene encodes CDR1 LNHDA and CDR2 SQIVND (reference sequence). V was trimmed by 6 bases and J by 4 bases, leaving 15 bases between them. The CDR3 runs to 14 residues. Full variable domain (missing parts from reference TRBV19 and TRBJ2-5): DGGITQSPKYLFRKEGQNVTLSCEQNLNHDAMYWYRQDPGQGLRLIYYSQIVNDFQKGDIAEGYSVSREKKESFPLTVTSAQKNPTAFYLCASSPTQGGETQYFGPGTRLLVL.